Listed below are T cell receptor beta chains from one sample, sequenced in a study of T cell responses to AZD1222 COVID-19 vaccine. Clones were sequenced by immunoSEQ multiplex PCR, and TCRdb holds only the in-frame ones, with some missing. The sample holds some 87,000 clones, 80% to 90% seen once. The material sequenced was peripheral blood, taken on day 0 of AZD1222 vaccination. The source is an adult in good health. Each CDR3 is given with its conserved first and last residue. A D gene is named only where the DNA matches it firmly. Not every row has a clone size; where given, it reads once, few, many or a size class.

>TRBV9|TRBJ2-1|TRBD2|medium-sized
TGTGCCAGCAGCGTAGAAGGGGCTAGCGGGAGGCGAGGCAATGAGCAGTTCTTC
CASSVEGASGRRGNEQFF
>TRBV24-1|TRBJ2-1|TRBD2|NA
TGTGCCACCAGTGGGGTGACTAGCGGGAGTTCGGATGAGCAGTTCTTC
CATSGVTSGSSDEQFF
>TRBV5-4|TRBJ1-2|TRBD1|NA
TGTGCCAGCAGCTTTGGACAGGGTGGCTATGGCTACACCTTC
CASSFGQGGYGYTF
>TRBV7-2|TRBJ2-3|NA|NA
TGTGCCAGCAGCTTTGGACAGCCAGATACGCAGTATTTT
CASSFGQPDTQYF
>TRBV19|TRBJ1-6|NA|NA
TGTGCCAGTAGTCCACCGGGCGCGTATAATTCACCCCTCCACTTT
CASSPPGAYNSPLHF
>TRBV6-2/TRBV6-3|TRBJ2-7|NA|NA
TGTGCCAGCAGTGATGCCGGGACCGCCTACGAGCAGTACTTC
CASSDAGTAYEQYF
>TRBV5-1|TRBJ2-7|NA|NA
TGCGCCAGCAGCCACCCAGGTACCTACGAGCAGTACTTC
CASSHPGTYEQYF
>TRBV28|TRBJ2-2|TRBD2|NA
TGTGCCAGCAGATTAGCGGGAGGGCCCGGGGGCACCGGGGAGCTGTTTTTT
CASRLAGGPGGTGELFF
>TRBV29-1|TRBJ2-6|NA|NA
TGCAGCGTGGTCACCCACTCTGGGGCCAACGTCCTGACTTTC
CSVVTHSGANVLTF
>TRBV18|TRBJ1-1|NA|NA
TGTGCCAGCTCACCCTTGGGCACTGAAGCTTTCTTT
CASSPLGTEAFF
>TRBV5-1|TRBJ1-1|NA|NA
TGCGCCAGCAGCTTGGTTGCGGGGATGAACACTGAAGCTTTCTTT
CASSLVAGMNTEAFF
>TRBV6-6|TRBJ1-4|NA|few
TGTGCCAGCAGTTACTTGGCAGCTAATGAAAAACTGTTTTTT
CASSYLAANEKLFF
>TRBV6-5|TRBJ1-2|NA|NA
TGTGCCAGCAGTTACCTGACAGTGGATGCTAACTATGGCTACACCTTC
CASSYLTVDANYGYTF
>TRBV27|TRBJ1-6|NA|NA
TGTGCCAGATCTGAGATGCAAGGTTATTCACCCCTCCACTTT
CARSEMQGYSPLHF
>TRBV19|TRBJ2-5|NA|NA
TGTGCCAGTAGTATCTTCGGCAGGGAAAGGGAGACCCAGTACTTC
CASSIFGRERETQYF
>TRBV6-4|TRBJ2-2|TRBD1|NA
TGTGCCAGCAGTGACCACTACAGGGGGCGCAACACCGGGGAGCTGTTTTTT
CASSDHYRGRNTGELFF
>TRBV28|TRBJ1-1|NA|NA
TGTGCCAGCAAGCGTATGAACACTGAAGCTTTCTTT
CASKRMNTEAFF
>TRBV11-2|TRBJ1-1|NA|NA
TGTGCCAGCAGCTTACGTAGAGGGGGTTCTGGGATGAACACTGAAGCTTTCTTT
CASSLRRGGSGMNTEAFF
>TRBV28|TRBJ2-5|NA|few
TGTGCCAGCAGTTTGCGCGGCCAAGAGACCCAGTACTTC
CASSLRGQETQYF
>TRBV28|TRBJ1-2|NA|NA
TGTGCCAGCAGCCCGAACAGGGAGGAAAACTATGGCTACACCTTC
CASSPNREENYGYTF
>TRBV4-3|TRBJ2-2|TRBD1|NA
TGCGCCAGCAGCCAACCGGGACAGGGTACCGGGGAGCTGTTTTTT
CASSQPGQGTGELFF
>TRBV29-1|TRBJ1-1|NA|once
TGCAGCGTTGAGGGACGGGGGAACACTGAAGCTTTCTTT
CSVEGRGNTEAFF
>TRBV9|TRBJ1-5|NA|NA
TGTGCCAGCAGCTTGGGACTCTCTGGCCAGCCCCAGCATTTT
CASSLGLSGQPQHF
>TRBV25-1|TRBJ2-3|NA|NA
TGTGCCAGCAGTGGAGGGATTAGAAGCACAGATACGCAGTATTTT
CASSGGIRSTDTQYF
>TRBV5-5|TRBJ1-1|NA|NA
TGTGCCAGCAGCTTGTGGGGGAACACTGAAGCTTTCTTT
CASSLWGNTEAFF
>TRBV28|TRBJ1-4|NA|NA
TGTGCCAGCAGTTTAACGGCAGGGGCTAATGAAAAACTGTTTTTT
CASSLTAGANEKLFF
>TRBV5-1|TRBJ2-1|TRBD2|NA
TGCGCCAGCAGCTTGGGACTAGCGGGGTACAATGAGCAGTTCTTC
CASSLGLAGYNEQFF
>TRBV18|TRBJ2-2|TRBD2|NA
TGTGCCAGCTCATCAGGGGAGTGGAGCGACGGACTAGCGGGAGGAAACACCGGGGAGCTGTTTTTT
CASSSGEWSDGLAGGNTGELFF
>TRBV6-5|TRBJ1-1|NA|NA
TGTGCCAGCAGTTACGCCGGGGGAAACACTGAAGCTTTCTTT
CASSYAGGNTEAFF
>TRBV2|TRBJ2-5|NA|NA
TGTGCCAGCAGGCTGGGACATAACCAAGAGACCCAGTACTTC
CASRLGHNQETQYF
>TRBV6-2/TRBV6-3|TRBJ2-3|TRBD2|few
TGTGCCAGCAGTCCGGGGACTAGCGAGCCCACAGATACGCAGTATTTT
CASSPGTSEPTDTQYF
>TRBV28|TRBJ1-4|NA|NA
TGTGCCAGCAGAGGGTCGACCGCAAAAGGTGAAAAACTGTTTTTT
CASRGSTAKGEKLFF
>TRBV6-5|TRBJ2-1|NA|NA
TGTGCCAGCAGTCCGCTGCCCTCAGGGAATGAGCAGTTCTTC
CASSPLPSGNEQFF
>TRBV6-5|TRBJ1-5|NA|NA
TGTGCCAGCAGGCCAGGGGTGAGCAATCAGCCCCAGCATTTT
CASRPGVSNQPQHF
>TRBV14|TRBJ1-1|TRBD1|NA
TGTGCCAGCAGCCAAGAAACGGCAGGGCCACAGGGGACCCGCACTGAAGCTTTCTTT
CASSQETAGPQGTRTEAFF
>TRBV28|TRBJ2-2|NA|NA
TGTGCCAGCAGTTCGGTTATTTGGGTTCCCGGGGAGCTGTTTTTT
CASSSVIWVPGELFF
>TRBV27|TRBJ2-3|TRBD2|NA
TGTGCCAGCAGTCCCAGCGGCGGGAGGACAGATACGCAGTATTTT
CASSPSGGRTDTQYF
>TRBV11-2|TRBJ2-7|TRBD2|NA
TGTGCCAGCAGCTTAGATCCAGGGAGGGCCCACGAGCAGTACTTC
CASSLDPGRAHEQYF
>TRBV29-1|TRBJ2-3|NA|NA
TGCAGCGGTGTCACAGATACGCAGTATTTT
CSGVTDTQYF
>TRBV6-5|TRBJ2-7|NA|NA
TGTGCCAGCAGTTCAGTAAATTCCTACGAGCAGTACTTC
CASSSVNSYEQYF
>TRBV6-5|TRBJ1-5|NA|NA
TGTGCCAGCACCCCCGGGAGCAATCAGCCCCAGCATTTT
CASTPGSNQPQHF
>TRBV7-2|TRBJ2-1|TRBD2|NA
TGTGCCAGCAGCTTAGGAAATAGCGGGAGGGCCAGGTACAATGAGCAGTTCTTC
CASSLGNSGRARYNEQFF
>TRBV20-1|TRBJ2-3|NA|once
TGCAGTGCTAGGGCAGATACGCAGTATTTT
CSARADTQYF
>TRBV2|TRBJ1-5|NA|NA
TGTGCCAGCAGCTACAGGGAGGCAAGGCAGCCCCAGCATTTT
CASSYREARQPQHF
>TRBV10-3|TRBJ2-3|NA|once
TGTGCCATCAGCCCTACCACAGATACGCAGTATTTT
CAISPTTDTQYF
>TRBV30|TRBJ1-4|TRBD1|NA
TGTGCCTGGAGCCCTACAGGGGGATCTGAAAAACTGTTTTTT
CAWSPTGGSEKLFF
>TRBV5-1|TRBJ2-7|NA|NA
TGCGCCAGCAGCTTGGCTGAGGGCTACGAGCAGTACTTC
CASSLAEGYEQYF
>TRBV5-6|TRBJ2-3|TRBD1|once
TGTGCCAGCAGCTTGGTTCCGGGACAGGGTACAGATACGCAGTATTTT
CASSLVPGQGTDTQYF
>TRBV6-5|TRBJ1-1|NA|NA
TGTGCCAGCAGTTATAGGGGTTCCGGAGCGGCAGAAGCTTTCTTT
CASSYRGSGAAEAFF
>TRBV7-9|TRBJ1-1|NA|NA
TGTGCCAGCACCTGGAGGGGGTTGGGCACTGAAGCTTTCTTT
CASTWRGLGTEAFF
>TRBV28|TRBJ2-7|TRBD1|NA
TGTGCCAGCAGTTTATGGACAGGGCGAATCTACGAGCAGTACTTC
CASSLWTGRIYEQYF
>TRBV18|TRBJ1-1|NA|NA
TGTGCCAGCTCACCAATCGCTCCGGGTATGTCTGAAGCTTTCTTT
CASSPIAPGMSEAFF
>TRBV14|TRBJ2-1|TRBD2|NA
TGTGCCAGCAGCCAGGTGACTAGCGCCCATGAGCAGTTCTTC
CASSQVTSAHEQFF
>TRBV7-9|TRBJ2-3|TRBD2|NA
TGTGCCAGCAGCGTGAGCGGGATTAGCACAGATACGCAGTATTTT
CASSVSGISTDTQYF
>TRBV4-1|TRBJ1-5|NA|NA
TGCGCCAGCAGCCAAGATTACGAGCAGCCCCAGCATTTT
CASSQDYEQPQHF